This paragraph reports one T cell receptor (beta chain). Its antigen is not identified. This record comes from a study of blood T cells in healthy people across ages. General study points: The study regarded diversity estimates from one million T cells as underestimates. Strong correlation linked observed beta diversity and percent naive T cells.

Trimming shortened V by 1 base and J by 7 bases, and 12 bases separated the two germline ends. Per the germline V gene, CDR1 is SEHNR and CDR2 is FQNEAQ (reference sequence). CDR3 length: 14 amino acids. A sample-barcoded 5' primer and a J-beta primer mix were used in a second PCR of about 7 to 12 cycles. Each CDR3 protein gets one entry after TCRdb re-called the 5' RACE reads with MiXCR. The sample yields approximately 850,000 distinct CDR3 sequences, more than 45% seen once. This chain links TRBV7-9 with TRBJ2-3, with D uncertain. The specimen sequenced was blood. The TCR originated in a man younger than 45 in good health. This CDR3 reads CASSLDLGPHTQYF. CDR3 coding DNA: TGTGCCAGCAGCTTAGACCTCGGACCGCATACGCAGTATTTT. The full variable domain, completed using reference TRBV7-9 and TRBJ2-3, is DTGVSQNPRHKITKRGQNVTFRCDPISEHNRLYWYRQTLGQGPEFLTYFQNEAQLEKSRLLSDRFSAERPKGSFSTLEIQRTEQGDSAMYLCASSLDLGPHTQYFGPGTRLTVL.